This T cell receptor (beta chain) came from a study of chemoradiotherapy in HPV16-positive cancers. Study-wide results and caveats: The functional HPV-specific definition rests on just two HPV16-positive patients. Better recurrence-free survival went with HPV-responsive T-cell expansion in HPV16-positive patients. During treatment, candidate HPV-specific clones and E7-related motifs expanded in tumor.

A remark on this clone: Antigen specificity is unknown.

Data came from immunoSEQ multiplex PCR; TCRdb stores just in-frame clones and leaves some out. The sample lists over 10,000 clones; 76% were seen once. Repeated repertoire sampling spanned the course of chemoradiotherapy. This CDR3 spans 13 amino acids. Germline CDR1 is SGHTS and CDR2 is YDEGEE. V dropped 2 bases and J dropped 7 bases, with 12 bases sitting between them. The chain uses TRBV5-8 and TRBJ1-2; D is ambiguous. Sampling took place from a patient who underwent chemoradiotherapy. The sequence was obtained from a human donor with HPV-associated anogenital cancer. The DNA of the CDR3 is TGTGCCAGCAGCTTATGGGGAATCGGTGGCTACACCTTC. This translates into CASSLWGIGGYTF.